This TCR beta chain was sequenced in a study of blood T cells in healthy people across ages. For the second PCR, which ran for 7 to 11 cycles, a sample-barcoded 5' primer and a J-beta primer mix were used. TCRdb independently ran MiXCR on the 5' RACE reads; one entry per CDR3 protein. This repertoire shows 800,000 to 1,300,000 distinct CDR3 sequences, almost 25% found once; its top ten account for 0.65% to 0.95%. The V and J ends lost 2 bases and 4 bases respectively, with 11 bases between them. Germline values: CDR1 SEHNR, CDR2 FQNEAQ (reference sequence). This CDR3 spans 15 amino acids. This clonotype occurred a few times. The sample was also reused in another study, on T cells of mothers and their children.

Input material: blood. The TCR originated in a girl aged 2-9 years in good health. The chain is built from TRBV7-9 and TRBJ2-2; no reliable D call. This CDR3 is CASSLSGSLTGELFF. In DNA, the CDR3 is TGTGCCAGCAGCTTATCCGGATCCCTCACCGGGGAGCTGTTTTTT.